The table lists the clone carrying this TCR beta chain with a few counts. Its antigen is still unknown. This specimen belongs to a study of regulatory T cells in long-lasting Graves disease. V lost 7 bases to trimming and J lost 0 bases, with 9 bases between them. In germline, CDR1 is GTSNPN, CDR2 SVGIG (reference sequence). The CDR3 contains 12 residues. Time point indicated: persistent/refractory GD, antithyroid drugs over 5 years with positive TRAb. From RNA extracted from PBMCs, the TCR library was made. Library construction for TCR beta used iRepertoire HTBI primers and Arm-PCR of CDR3 regions. TCRdb processed the multiplex PCR reads anew with MiXCR; each CDR3 protein has one entry. The data show 400,000 to 450,000 distinct CDR3 sequences, 23% seen once. Whole-study findings and limits: Accuracy was perhaps lowered by the small sample size.

This TCR was recovered from a female donor with Graves disease. The sequences come from peripheral blood mononuclear cells (PBMCs), collected when the disease was refractory, from a patient treated with antithyroid drugs. The chain links TRBV30 to TRBJ2-5, with a possible D match to TRBD2 (5 bases). The CDR3 region is CASWENQETQYF. For the CDR3, the DNA is TGTGCCTCCTGGGAGAACCAAGAGACCCAGTACTTC.